The 22 T cell receptor beta chains in this list originate from one sample, sequenced in a study of regulatory T cells in long-lasting Graves disease. Time point: newly diagnosed GD, antithyroid drugs for less than 3 months. Extracted RNA from PBMCs served as the source of the TCR library. Arm-PCR of CDR3 regions and iRepertoire HTBI primers were the basis on which TCR beta libraries were built. MiXCR, applied by TCRdb to the multiplex PCR reads, yields one record per CDR3 protein. The table lists 300,000 to 450,000 distinct CDR3 sequences, around 15% of them singletons. The material was peripheral blood mononuclear cells (PBMCs), obtained at new diagnosis, from a patient treated with antithyroid drugs. These receptors originate from a female donor with Graves disease.

This clonotype was observed many times. CDR3 protein: CASSETGLEAFF. The CDR3 bases are TGTGCCAGCAGCGAAACAGGTTTGGAAGCTTTCTTT. The V gene is TRBV9, the J gene TRBJ1-1, with D perhaps matching TRBD1 (5 bases). The V end was cut by 3 bases, the J end by 8 bases, with 11 bases between. CDR1 and CDR2 (germline): SGDLS, YYNGEE. The CDR3 loop spans 12 amino acids.

The chain links TRBV27 to TRBJ2-7; D unclear. The CDR3 runs to 15 residues. The V end lost 0 bases, the J end lost 4 bases, and 13 bases lay between the germline ends. Germline V gives CDR1 MNHEY, CDR2 SMNVEV (reference sequence). The CDR3 sequence is CASSLSGTSGYEQYF. The CDR3, as DNA: TGTGCCAGCAGTTTATCGGGCACCTCCGGTTACGAGCAGTACTTC.

The chain uses TRBV7-9 and TRBJ2-7, with TRBD1 matching over 8 bases. J gave up 5 bases and V 1 base, and 7 bases lay outside the gene matches. The CDR3 runs 15 residues. The germline gives CDR1 SEHNR, CDR2 FQNEAQ (reference sequence). CDR3 sequence (DNA): TGTGCCAGCAGCTTAGGGACAGGGTTGAGAGACGAGCAGTACTTC. This sequence encodes CASSLGTGLRDEQYF.

This clonotype was detected many times. The chain combines TRBV27 with TRBJ1-1, with TRBD1 matching 8 bases. Germline lookup yields CDR1 MNHEY and CDR2 SMNVEV (reference sequence). The CDR3 contains 14 residues. V was pared by 9 bases and J by 1 base, with 7 bases of the junction left unmatched. Written as DNA, the CDR3 is TGTGCCAGTCGACCGGGACAGGAGAACACTGAAGCTTTCTTT. It specifies CASRPGQENTEAFF.

There are many counts of this clonotype. The V gene is TRBV19, the J gene TRBJ1-1; 7 nucleotides align to TRBD1. J gave up 5 bases and V 5 bases, and 8 bases lay outside the gene matches. CDR1 LNHDA and CDR2 SQIVND come from the germline V gene (reference sequence). CDR3 length: 14 residues. CDR3 coding DNA: TGTGCCAGTAGTCCGATCGACAGGGAAACTGAAGCTTTCTTT. Translation gives CASSPIDRETEAFF.

This clonotype came up many times. This sequence joins TRBV12-3 or TRBV12-4 and TRBJ2-1; D assignment may be TRBD1 or TRBD2 (5 bases each). The CDR3 is 17 amino acids. Trimming took 6 bases from V and 3 from J, leaving 21 bases between them. In nucleotides, the CDR3 is TGTGCCAGCAGCTCCTTTGGGGACCCGTCAAACTACAATGAGCAGTTCTTC. Its protein product is CASSSFGDPSNYNEQFF.

This clonotype was detected ten times or more. This chain joins TRBV15 and TRBJ2-7; TRBD2 might be the D (6 bases). The CDR3 extends over 16 amino acids. V lost 0 bases and J 3 bases, leaving 15 bases between the germline ends. Per germline, CDR1 LNHNV and CDR2 YYDKDF (reference sequence). CDR3 sequence reads: CATSRERRRGSYEQYF. CDR3 DNA: TGTGCCACCAGCAGAGAACGAAGGCGGGGCAGCTACGAGCAGTACTTC.

This clonotype was found a few times. This chain joins TRBV27 and TRBJ2-4, with 11 bases lining up with TRBD1. Trimming took 6 bases from V and 16 from J; bases not matched to a gene: 14. Germline CDR1 MNHEY, CDR2 SMNVEV (reference sequence). This CDR3 contains 14 residues. The CDR3 bases are TGTGCCAGCAGCCCCTCGGGACAGGGGGTTTTTCTCTACTTC. As protein: CASSPSGQGVFLYF.

This clonotype was recorded at least ten times. The chain carries TRBV3-1 and TRBJ1-1, with D possibly TRBD1 on 5 matching bases. V dropped 4 bases and J dropped 11 bases, with 17 bases sitting between them. Germline CDR1 LGHDT, CDR2 YNNKEL (reference sequence). CDR3 length: 13 residues. The CDR3 loop reads CASSPQTGDLAFF. In DNA form, the CDR3 reads TGTGCCAGCAGCCCCCAAACGGGGGACTTGGCTTTCTTT.

This clonotype was detected ten times or more. The CDR3 sequence: CASSSLAGGRADTQYF. The CDR3 bases are TGTGCCAGCAGTTCATTAGCGGGGGGGCGAGCAGATACGCAGTATTTT. V is TRBV2 and J is TRBJ2-3; 11 nucleotides line up with TRBD2. The CDR3 has 16 residues. The ends lost 5 bases at V and 4 bases at J; junction bases unmatched: 8. Germline values: CDR1 SNHLY, CDR2 FYNNEI. The full variable domain, completed using reference TRBV2 and TRBJ2-3, is EPEVTQTPSHQVTQMGQEVILRCVPISNHLYFYWYRQILGQKVEFLVSFYNNEISEKSEIFDDQFSVERPDGSNFTLKIRSTKLEDSAMYFCASSSLAGGRADTQYFGPGTRLTVL.

The chain is built from TRBV7-2 and TRBJ2-7; 14 positions match TRBD2. The CDR3 has 17 residues. The junction had 7 bases not matched to a gene; V was cut back by 3 bases and J by 3 bases. In germline, CDR1 is SGHTA, CDR2 FQGNSA. The CDR3 nucleotides read TGTGCCAGCAGCTTCGGACTAGCGGGAGGCGACATCTACGAGCAGTACTTC. As protein: CASSFGLAGGDIYEQYF.

This clonotype has a count of ten or more. The rearrangement uses TRBV29-1 and TRBJ2-2; the match to TRBD2 covers 7 bases. CDR3 length equals 15 residues. Per the germline V gene, CDR1 is SQVTM and CDR2 is ANQGSEA. The V segment lost 6 bases and the J segment 5 bases; nucleotides outside the gene matches: 12. The CDR3 here is CSVATSRAETGELFF. The CDR3 nucleotides are TGCAGCGTCGCGACTAGCAGGGCAGAAACCGGGGAGCTGTTTTTT.

This clonotype appeared a few times. The rearrangement uses TRBV20-1 and TRBJ2-2; D ambiguous. Trimming stripped 0 bases from V and 3 bases from J, with 8 bases between. The CDR3 has 14 amino acids. Germline CDR1 is DFQATT and CDR2 is SNEGSKA (reference sequence). As DNA, the CDR3 is TGCAGTGCTAGAGACCGGATCGACACCGGGGAGCTGTTTTTT. It specifies CSARDRIDTGELFF.

The chain links TRBV7-2 to TRBJ2-5; the match to TRBD2 covers 8 bases. Germline CDR1 SGHTA, CDR2 FQGNSA. The CDR3 has 13 amino acids. V shed 4 bases and J 10 bases; nucleotides not matched to a gene: 8. The CDR3 DNA follows: TGTGCCAGCAGCTGGGTCGGGAGGGCTAACCAGTACTTC. Translation: CASSWVGRANQYF.

This clonotype has a count of ten or more. This chain uses TRBV5-6 with TRBJ1-5, with a weak D call TRBD1 (6 bases). Deletions cut 0 bases from V and 5 bases from J, with 9 bases between. The CDR3 has 14 residues. Germline CDR1 and CDR2: SGHDT and YYEEEE. CDR3 sequence reads: CASSLAGTYQPQHF. As DNA, the CDR3 is TGTGCCAGCAGCTTGGCGGGGACATATCAGCCCCAGCATTTT. The variable domain in full, with the rest retrieved from reference TRBV5-6 and TRBJ1-5, is DAGVTQSPTHLIKTRGQQVTLRCSPKSGHDTVSWYQQALGQGPQFIFQYYEEEERQRGNFPDRFSGHQFPNYSSELNVNALLLGDSALYLCASSLAGTYQPQHFGDGTRLSIL.

This clonotype showed up many times. J is TRBJ1-5 and V is TRBV20-1, with a tentative D call TRBD1 (5 bases). This CDR3 is 13 amino acids long. V lost 6 bases and J lost 3, with 12 bases in between. From germline, CDR1 is DFQATT and CDR2 SNEGSKA (reference sequence). The CDR3 DNA sequence: TGCAGTGCCATCTCAGGGCACAATCAGCCCCAGCATTTT. This codes for CSAISGHNQPQHF.

The chain couples TRBV20-1 to TRBJ2-7, with 7 bases identical to TRBD2. This CDR3 region has 17 residues. J gave up 0 bases and V 0 bases, and 11 bases lay outside the gene matches. The germline V gene encodes CDR1 DFQATT and CDR2 SNEGSKA (reference sequence). The CDR3 DNA sequence: TGCAGTGCTAGAGATCCCCTCACTAGCGCCCGCTCCTACGAGCAGTACTTC. Translation: CSARDPLTSARSYEQYF.

Ten or more counts support this clonotype. The rearrangement joins TRBV10-3 to TRBJ2-3, with D perhaps TRBD1 (6 bases). The V gene lost 0 bases and the J gene lost 4 bases, with 11 bases spanning the gap. Looked up from germline, CDR1 is ENHRY and CDR2 is SYGVKD. The CDR3 sequence is 15 residues long. CDR3 sequence (DNA): TGTGCCATCAGTGAGTCCAGGGGCGACGCAGATACGCAGTATTTT. Protein product: CAISESRGDADTQYF.

With regard to this clonotype: A clone one base away is much larger, so this may be a read error. The chain links TRBV13 to TRBJ2-5; D may be TRBD1 (6 bases). This CDR3 comprises 14 residues. Germline V gene sequence: CDR1 PRHDT, CDR2 FYEKMQ (reference sequence). CDR3 sequence: CTSSLGQLQETQYF. CDR3 nucleotides: TGTACCAGCAGCTTAGGACAGCTCCAAGAGACCCAGTACTTC.

This clonotype was found a few times. The chain links TRBV9 to TRBJ1-1; D gene unclear. Germline lookup yields CDR1 SGDLS and CDR2 YYNGEE. V lost 4 bases and J lost 4, with 14 bases in between. CDR3 size: 14 residues. CDR3 bases: TGTGCCAGCAGCCCCCGGCGGGTGAGCACTGAAGCTTTCTTT. Amino acid sequence: CASSPRRVSTEAFF.

This clonotype occurred many times. The chain has TRBV6-2 or TRBV6-3 and TRBJ1-1; 7 nucleotides match TRBD1. V shed 0 bases and J 9 bases; nucleotides not matched to a gene: 10. Germline V gene data show CDR1 as MNHEY and CDR2 as SVGEGT. The CDR3 is 15 residues long. The DNA for the CDR3 is TGTGCCAGCAGTTACTCCCCTGCAGGGGGGGATAAAGCTTTCTTT. Its protein product is CASSYSPAGGDKAFF.

In this sample, this clonotype turned up many times. The V and J genes are TRBV6-2 or TRBV6-3 and TRBJ2-5, with a weak D call TRBD2 (5 bases). Germline loops: CDR1 MNHEY, CDR2 SVGEGT. Trimming left V 2 bases short and J 5 bases short, with 9 bases between. CDR3 size: 13 residues. CDR3 bases: TGTGCCAGCAGTTACAAGGGCGGGGAGACCCAGTACTTC. Translated, it gives CASSYKGGETQYF.